The next 21 T cell receptor beta chains were all read from a single sample in a study of post-analysis software for immune sequencing data. Study-level findings and limits: Comparison of patients with controls showed five TRBV segments more frequent in patients, TRBV5-6, TRBV5-1 and TRBV20-1 among them.

TCR beta cDNA libraries had unique molecular identifiers. Each CDR3 protein gets one entry after TCRdb re-called the PCR reads with MiXCR. The sample lists under 650,000 distinct CDR3 sequences; roughly two fifths were seen once. Their antigens are not known. The sequencing input was blood. The receptor set was obtained from a girl aged 10 to 17 with multiple sclerosis.

This chain joins TRBV7-8 and TRBJ2-5; 9 bases agree with TRBD1. This CDR3 spans 15 amino acids. Germline lookup yields CDR1 SGHVS and CDR2 FQNEAQ. The J segment lost 5 bases and the V segment lost 5 bases, leaving 9 bases of the junction unmatched. The CDR3 here is CASSALGTGWETQYF. The CDR3 region has the DNA TGTGCCAGCAGCGCCCTCGGGACAGGGTGGGAGACCCAGTACTTC.

The chain employs TRBV20-1 and TRBJ2-3; the match to TRBD2 covers 7 bases. V was pared by 3 bases and J by 0 bases, with 3 bases of the junction left unmatched. The CDR3 has 14 residues. Per the germline V gene, CDR1 is DFQATT and CDR2 is SNEGSKA (reference sequence). The CDR3, as DNA: TGCAGTGCTAGTACCGGGGGGAGCACAGATACGCAGTATTTT. Amino acids: CSASTGGSTDTQYF.

Only a few counts were recorded for this clonotype. The rearrangement links TRBV10-3 to TRBJ2-1; TRBD2 agrees at 9 bases. Germline CDR1 reads ENHRY; CDR2 reads SYGVKD. This CDR3 has 18 residues. V lost 3 bases to trimming and J lost 6 bases; unmatched junction nucleotides: 15. This CDR3 reads CAISDTRYSSGSSNEQFF. As DNA, the CDR3 is TGTGCCATCAGTGACACCAGGTACAGTAGCGGGAGTAGCAATGAGCAGTTCTTC.

A few counts support this clonotype. The chain has TRBV28 and TRBJ2-1; unclear D gene. Germline lookup yields CDR1 MDHEN and CDR2 SYDVKM. This CDR3 has 13 amino acids. Trimming took 4 bases from V and 8 from J, leaving 12 bases between them. The chain's CDR3 is CASSWQLEDEQFF. The CDR3 region has the DNA TGTGCCAGCAGTTGGCAGTTAGAGGATGAGCAGTTCTTC.

This chain links TRBV6-1 with TRBJ2-1; D could derive from TRBD1 or TRBD2 (5 bases each). The CDR3 is made up of 16 amino acids. Germline CDR1 and CDR2: MNHNS and SASEGT. Deletions cut 4 bases from V and 0 bases from J, with 13 bases between. CDR3 protein: CASSGDQRSSYNEQFF. CDR3 in DNA: TGTGCCAGCAGTGGGGACCAAAGGAGCTCCTACAATGAGCAGTTCTTC.

In DNA, the CDR3 is TGTGCCAGCAGGAACAGGGATAGAAATTCACCCCTCCACTTT. Translation gives CASRNRDRNSPLHF. This chain connects TRBV6-5 to TRBJ1-6; weak D call: TRBD1 (6 bases). Between the trimmed V and J ends, which lost 6 bases and 7 bases, there was a span of 13 bases. CDR3 length: 14 residues. Germline-derived CDR1 and CDR2 are MNHEY and SVGAGI.

This chain links TRBV20-1 with TRBJ1-2, with 8 bases that match TRBD1. CDR3 length: 14 amino acids. The V and J ends lost 6 bases and 4 bases, in that order; junction bases with no gene match: 10. Germline V gene lookup returns CDR1 DFQATT and CDR2 SNEGSKA (reference sequence). Here the CDR3 reads CSAGAGGEGYGYTF. The CDR3 DNA reads as TGCAGTGCCGGCGCAGGGGGCGAGGGCTATGGCTACACCTTC.

The V gene is TRBV28, the J gene TRBJ2-3; TRBD1 matches 8 bases. CDR3 length: 15 residues. The germline V gene encodes CDR1 MDHEN and CDR2 SYDVKM. The V gene end was trimmed by 6 bases and the J gene end by 4 bases; junction bases not matched to a gene: 9. Written as DNA, the CDR3 is TGTGCCAGCAGAGGATCAGGGGGCGCCTCAGATACGCAGTATTTT. The encoded protein is CASRGSGGASDTQYF.

The V and J genes are TRBV19 and TRBJ2-6, with a possible D match to TRBD1 (6 bases). This CDR3 has 18 residues. Germline CDR1 and CDR2: LNHDA and SQIVND (reference sequence). Trimming shortened V by 6 bases and J by 0 bases, and 18 bases separated the two germline ends. As DNA, the CDR3 is TGTGCCAGTAGCCCAAAGGGCAGGGGTTACTCTGGGGCCAACGTCCTGACTTTC. It is translated as CASSPKGRGYSGANVLTF.

This clonotype was seen a few times. This chain uses TRBV27 with TRBJ2-1, with 9 bases lining up with TRBD2. Germline V gives CDR1 MNHEY, CDR2 SMNVEV (reference sequence). The CDR3 loop spans 15 amino acids. The V segment lost 7 bases and the J segment 0 bases; nucleotides outside the gene matches: 4. Here the CDR3 DNA reads TGTGCCAGCACCGTTAGCGGGAGCTCCTACAATGAGCAGTTCTTC. Its translation: CASTVSGSSYNEQFF.

The chain links TRBV5-6 to TRBJ2-1; D might be TRBD1 (5 bases). This CDR3 is 19 amino acids long. V lost 4 bases and J 3 bases, leaving 26 bases between the germline ends. Per germline, CDR1 SGHDT and CDR2 YYEEEE. DNA of the CDR3: TGTGCCAGCAGCGGTTCGACAGAAACTCTGAACTATAACTACAATGAGCAGTTCTTC. Translation gives CASSGSTETLNYNYNEQFF.

The chain couples TRBV5-1 to TRBJ2-7, with TRBD1 matching over 8 bases. The CDR3 extends over 14 amino acids. With 4 bases clipped from V and 3 bases from J, the junction kept 6 bases outside the gene matches. The germline CDR1 and CDR2 sequences are SGHRS and YFSETQ. CDR3 sequence: CASSGTGTGYEQYF. The CDR3, as DNA: TGCGCCAGCAGCGGGACCGGGACAGGCTACGAGCAGTACTTC.

This clonotype came up a few times. The V call is TRBV5-6, the J call TRBJ2-7; no clear D. The J call may be mistaken, given a closer DNA end match to TRBJ2-5. This CDR3 spans 14 amino acids. Germline CDR1 and CDR2: SGHDT and YYEEEE. This chain's CDR3 is CASSLGVLKETQYF. Here the CDR3 DNA reads TGTGCCAGCAGCTTGGGGGTTCTAAAGGAGACCCAGTACTTC.

The chain couples TRBV11-2 to TRBJ1-1, with D unresolved. The V end was cut by 0 bases, the J end by 11 bases, with 7 bases between. The CDR3 extends over 11 amino acids. Per germline, CDR1 SGHAT and CDR2 FQNNGV. CDR3 in amino acids: CASSLDLAAFF. For the CDR3, the DNA is TGTGCCAGCAGCTTAGACTTGGCGGCTTTCTTT.

The chain is built from TRBV6-5 and TRBJ1-6; 7 positions agree with TRBD1. Unmatched junction bases numbered 3, after V lost 5 bases and J lost 5 bases. This CDR3 region has 14 residues. Germline V CDR1 and CDR2: MNHEY, SVGAGI. CDR3 sequence: CASSPGQHNSPLHF. The CDR3 nucleotides are TGTGCCAGCAGTCCGGGACAGCATAATTCACCCCTCCACTTT.

The rearrangement links TRBV3-1 to TRBJ1-6; D perhaps matches TRBD1 (5 bases). Trimming shortened V by 5 bases and J by 7 bases, and 9 bases separated the two germline ends. The CDR3 length is 13 residues. Germline V gene sequence: CDR1 LGHDT, CDR2 YNNKEL (reference sequence). Written as DNA, the CDR3 is TGTGCCAGCAGCGCCTCAGGGAATTCACCCCTCCACTTT. This translates into CASSASGNSPLHF.

The chain employs TRBV5-1 and TRBJ2-1; 7 nucleotides match TRBD2. CDR3 length: 16 residues. The J segment lost 1 base and the V segment lost 0 bases, leaving 4 bases of the junction unmatched. Germline V gene data show CDR1 as SGHRS and CDR2 as YFSETQ. This CDR3 is CASSLGGSGSYNEQFF. The DNA for the CDR3 is TGCGCCAGCAGCTTGGGCGGGAGTGGGTCCTACAATGAGCAGTTCTTC.

The chain is built from TRBV5-1 and TRBJ2-3; 8 nucleotides match TRBD2. The V segment lost 3 bases and the J segment 4 bases; nucleotides outside the gene matches: 7. The CDR3 is 15 amino acids. CDR1 SGHRS and CDR2 YFSETQ come from the germline V gene. The CDR3 loop reads CASSSERETSDTQYF. The CDR3 DNA is TGCGCCAGCAGCTCCGAGCGGGAGACGTCAGATACGCAGTATTTT.

The chain links TRBV12-3 or TRBV12-4 to TRBJ1-1; TRBD1 matches at 8 bases. CDR3 length: 15 amino acids. Trimming cost V 5 bases and J 1 base; bases outside gene matches: 6. The chain's CDR3 is CASSPQDRANTEAFF. The CDR3 bases are TGTGCCAGCAGTCCCCAGGACAGGGCGAACACTGAAGCTTTCTTT.

This chain joins TRBV28 and TRBJ2-7; D possibly corresponds to TRBD1 (5 bases). This CDR3 has 13 residues. V was trimmed by 6 bases and J by 3 bases, leaving 12 bases between them. Germline V gene lookup returns CDR1 MDHEN and CDR2 SYDVKM. For the CDR3, the DNA is TGTGCCAGCAGAGGGGTCTCGCTCTACGAGCAGTACTTC. Protein sequence: CASRGVSLYEQYF.

Only a few counts were recorded for this clonotype. This sequence joins TRBV12-3 or TRBV12-4 and TRBJ2-1; no clear D. The CDR3 totals 11 residues. Trimming left V 6 bases short and J 5 bases short, with 5 bases between. CDR3 sequence reads: CASRINNEQFF. The DNA for the CDR3 is TGTGCCAGCAGGATAAACAATGAGCAGTTCTTC.